This T cell receptor (beta chain) emerged from a study of response to subunit inactivated influenza vaccine. CDR3 length equals 15 residues. Trimming cost V 4 bases and J 5 bases, with 17 bases left between them. Looked up from germline, CDR1 is MGHDK and CDR2 is SYGVNS. TCRdb reanalysed the RT-PCR reads using MiXCR and keeps one entry per CDR3 protein. Here the sample spans 150,000 to 200,000 distinct CDR3 sequences, approximately 12% being singletons. This same sample was also part of a study on T cells expressing NK-cell markers. This second study says: Template switching by 5'RACE with UMIs generated the TCR beta cDNA.

This clonotype was obtained from a man aged 50-59 years who received an inactivated influenza vaccine. The chain is built from TRBV25-1 and TRBJ1-1; possible D gene TRBD1, 6 bases. This sample comprised CD8+ T cells sorted from PBMCs, obtained 12 days after vaccination. The CDR3 loop reads CASSAYGGRGTEAFF. The DNA of the CDR3 is TGTGCCAGCAGTGCGTACGGGGGGCGCGGAACTGAAGCTTTCTTT.